This T cell receptor (beta chain) was recovered during a study of technical replicates of blood from a few donors. After removal of 2 bases from V and 0 bases from J, the junction contained 17 bases not matched to a gene. CDR1 and CDR2 from the germline V gene are MNHGY and SAAAGT. The CDR3 has 21 residues. TCRdb's copy holds only in-frame clones and misses some; the assay was immunoSEQ multiplex PCR. Here the sample spans approximately 50,000 clones, less than 95% being singletons. The rearrangement uses TRBV6-8 and TRBJ2-7, with 12 bases lining up with TRBD2. The TCR comes from a human donor in good health. The material sequenced was T cells isolated from PBMCs. The DNA for the CDR3 is TGTGCCAGCAGTTACGGAGTCGGGTTGAGGCTAGCGGGGGGGAGCTCCTACGAGCAGTACTTC. This sequence encodes CASSYGVGLRLAGGSSYEQYF.